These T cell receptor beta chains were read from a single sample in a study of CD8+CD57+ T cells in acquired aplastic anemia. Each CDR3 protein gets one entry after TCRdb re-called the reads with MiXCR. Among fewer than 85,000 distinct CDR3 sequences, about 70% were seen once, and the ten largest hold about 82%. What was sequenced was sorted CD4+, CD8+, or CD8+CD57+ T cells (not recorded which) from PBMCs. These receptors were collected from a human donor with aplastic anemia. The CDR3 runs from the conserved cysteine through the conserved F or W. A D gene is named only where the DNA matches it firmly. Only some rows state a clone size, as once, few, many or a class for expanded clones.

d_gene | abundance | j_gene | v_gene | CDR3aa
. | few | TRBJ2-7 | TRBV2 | CASSETDYEQYF
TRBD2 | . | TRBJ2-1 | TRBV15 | CATSRVTSGDEQFF
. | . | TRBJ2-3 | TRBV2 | CASSELGLGTDTQYF
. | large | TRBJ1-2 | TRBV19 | CASSTAHIQGLSNYGYTF
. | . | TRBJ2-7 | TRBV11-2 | CASSLLGLTIADEQYF
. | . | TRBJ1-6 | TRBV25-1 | CASAGQPHSPLHF
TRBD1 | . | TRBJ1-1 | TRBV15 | CATSRRQGEVGAEAFF
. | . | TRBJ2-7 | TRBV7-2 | CASSLNNYEQYF
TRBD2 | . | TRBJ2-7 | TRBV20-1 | CSANRASGVSYEQYF
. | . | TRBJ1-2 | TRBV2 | CASSEQVAYTF
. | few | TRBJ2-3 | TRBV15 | CATSRGQTSTDTQYF
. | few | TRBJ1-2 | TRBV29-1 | CSVPPLNPNYGYTF
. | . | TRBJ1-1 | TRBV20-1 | CSAPGVVGTEAFF
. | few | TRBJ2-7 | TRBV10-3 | CATWTDYEQYF
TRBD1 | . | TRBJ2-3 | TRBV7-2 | CASIGQASDTQYF
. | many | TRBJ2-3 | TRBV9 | CASSEIDTSLRQYF
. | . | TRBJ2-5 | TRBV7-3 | CASSPDPGETQYF
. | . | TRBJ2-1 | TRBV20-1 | CSAEGRSSYNEQFF
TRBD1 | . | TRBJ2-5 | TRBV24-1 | CATSDPRRTGEETQYF